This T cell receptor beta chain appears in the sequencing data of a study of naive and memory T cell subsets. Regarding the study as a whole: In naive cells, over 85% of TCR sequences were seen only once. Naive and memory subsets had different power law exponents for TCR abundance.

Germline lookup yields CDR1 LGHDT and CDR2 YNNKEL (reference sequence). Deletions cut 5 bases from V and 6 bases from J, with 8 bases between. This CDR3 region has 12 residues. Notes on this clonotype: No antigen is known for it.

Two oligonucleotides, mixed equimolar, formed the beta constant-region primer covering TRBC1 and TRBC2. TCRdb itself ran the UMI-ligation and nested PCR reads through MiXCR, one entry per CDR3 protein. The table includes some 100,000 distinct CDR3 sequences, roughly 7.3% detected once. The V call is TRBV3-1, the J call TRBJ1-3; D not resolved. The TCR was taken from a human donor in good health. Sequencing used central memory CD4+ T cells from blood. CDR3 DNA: TGTGCCAGCAGCGCCCATGTAAACACCATATATTTT. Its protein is CASSAHVNTIYF.